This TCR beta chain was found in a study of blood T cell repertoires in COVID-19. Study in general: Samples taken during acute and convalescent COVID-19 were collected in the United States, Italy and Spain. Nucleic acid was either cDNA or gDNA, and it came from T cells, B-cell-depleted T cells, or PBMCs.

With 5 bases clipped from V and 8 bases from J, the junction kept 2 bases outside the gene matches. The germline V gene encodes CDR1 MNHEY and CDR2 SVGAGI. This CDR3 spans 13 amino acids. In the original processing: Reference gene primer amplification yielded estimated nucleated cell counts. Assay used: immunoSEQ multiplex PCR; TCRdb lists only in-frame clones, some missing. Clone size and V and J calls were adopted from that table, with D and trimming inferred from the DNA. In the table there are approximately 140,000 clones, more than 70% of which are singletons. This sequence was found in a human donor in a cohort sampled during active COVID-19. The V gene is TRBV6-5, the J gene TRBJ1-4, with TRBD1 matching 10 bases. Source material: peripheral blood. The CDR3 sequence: CASSRDRGEKLFF. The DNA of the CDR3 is TGTGCCAGCAGTAGGGACAGGGGCGAAAAACTGTTTTTT.